These T cell receptor beta chains were read from a single sample in a study of technical replicates of blood from a handful of donors. The repertoire was sequenced with immunoSEQ multiplex PCR; TCRdb's copy has only in-frame clones and lacks some. The table lists approximately 85,000 clones, approximately 93% of them singletons. The sequenced material came from T cells isolated from PBMCs. The receptors were sampled from a human donor in good health. The CDR3 runs from the conserved cysteine through the conserved F or W. Fields, in order: D gene, V gene, clone size, J gene, CDR3 DNA, CDR3 protein. The D gene is left open where the match is weak. Only part of the rows carry a size: once, few, many, or a class if the clone is expanded.

NA	TRBV4-1	once	TRBJ1-1	TGCGCCAGCAGCCAAGATTCAGGCAGGTTTTTACCTGAAGCTTTCTTT	CASSQDSGRFLPEAFF
TRBD2	TRBV28	NA	TRBJ2-7	TGTGCCAGCAACCCGGGACTAGCGGGAGACGAGCAGTACTTC	CASNPGLAGDEQYF
NA	TRBV4-1	NA	TRBJ2-7	TGCGCCAGCAGCCAAGATACCGGGACAAGGACCTACGAGCAGTACTTC	CASSQDTGTRTYEQYF
NA	TRBV4-1	NA	TRBJ1-5	TGCGCCAGCAGCCAAGTTGTGTCACCCAGCGGACGGGGCAATCAGCCCCAGCATTTT	CASSQVVSPSGRGNQPQHF
TRBD1	TRBV6-1	NA	TRBJ2-7	TGTGCCAGCAGGCCCGGGACAGGGGCCTACGAGCAGTACTTC	CASRPGTGAYEQYF
NA	TRBV4-1	NA	TRBJ2-7	TGCGCCAGCAGCCACGGGACATCCTACTCCTACGAGCAGTACTTC	CASSHGTSYSYEQYF
NA	TRBV28	NA	TRBJ1-4	TGTGCCAGCAGTTTTGTCCGCGAAACCCGAAAACTGTTTTTT	CASSFVRETRKLFF
NA	TRBV10-1	NA	TRBJ2-7	TGCGCCAGCAGTGACGGTTCCTACGAGCAGTACTTC	CASSDGSYEQYF
NA	TRBV4-1	NA	TRBJ2-7	TGCGCCAGCAGCCAATGGGTGGACACTACCTACGAGCAGTACTTC	CASSQWVDTTYEQYF
NA	TRBV5-8	NA	TRBJ2-5	TGTGCCAGCAGCTCCGGAGGTGTGTCCACAGGGCGCCGGGAGACCCAGTACTTC	CASSSGGVSTGRRETQYF
TRBD2	TRBV11-2	NA	TRBJ2-1	TGTGCCAGCAGCCCCCTCACTAGCGGGAGTGCCAATGAGCAGTTCTTC	CASSPLTSGSANEQFF
NA	TRBV7-9	NA	TRBJ1-2	TGTGCCAGCAGCTCGCAGGGGTGGCACTATGGCTACACCTTC	CASSSQGWHYGYTF
NA	TRBV27	NA	TRBJ2-3	TGTGCCAGCAACGGCGGGTATAACACAGATACGCAGTATTTT	CASNGGYNTDTQYF
TRBD1	TRBV18	NA	TRBJ2-3	TGTGCCAGCTCACCACCAAATGCGGCAGGACAGGGGGCAGATACGCAGTATTTT	CASSPPNAAGQGADTQYF
TRBD2	TRBV7-9	NA	TRBJ2-7	TGTGCCAGCAGTGATTCTCGGGACTATCCAGACTACGAGCAGTACTTC	CASSDSRDYPDYEQYF
TRBD1	TRBV7-9	NA	TRBJ1-4	TGTGCCAGCAGTCTCCGGGACAGAAATGAAAAACTGTTTTTT	CASSLRDRNEKLFF
NA	TRBV27	NA	TRBJ2-3	TGTGCCACTAACCTCCCAGATACGCAGTATTTT	CATNLPDTQYF
TRBD2	TRBV14	NA	TRBJ2-7	TGTGCCAGCAGCCTGCGAGGCGCTAGCGGTAGCTCCTACGAGCAGTACTTC	CASSLRGASGSSYEQYF
NA	TRBV6-5	NA	TRBJ1-5	TGTGCCAGCAGTTACACTACAGGGAAGAATCAGCCCCAGCATTTT	CASSYTTGKNQPQHF
NA	TRBV12-5	NA	TRBJ2-6	TGTGCTAGTGGGACAGGAACCCCTGGGGCCAACGTCCTGACTTTC	CASGTGTPGANVLTF
TRBD2	TRBV5-1	NA	TRBJ2-7	TGCGCCAGCAGCTTGCTCGGGGGGAGCTCCTACGAGCAGTACTTC	CASSLLGGSSYEQYF
TRBD1	TRBV30	NA	TRBJ1-2	TGTGCCTGGAGCTCAGGGGGATTCGGTGGCTACACCTTC	CAWSSGGFGGYTF
TRBD1	TRBV5-1	NA	TRBJ2-5	TGCGCCAGCAGCTTACAGGGGTTGGAAGAGACCCAGTACTTC	CASSLQGLEETQYF
TRBD1	TRBV15	NA	TRBJ1-5	TGTGCCACCAGCAGAGATGAGGACAGGGGTATTGTTGGCAATCAGCCCCAGCATTTT	CATSRDEDRGIVGNQPQHF
TRBD2	TRBV6-1	NA	TRBJ2-1	TGTGCCAGCAGTGAATACGGGGGGGTTTACAATGAGCAGTTCTTC	CASSEYGGVYNEQFF
NA	TRBV5-6	NA	TRBJ2-3	TGTGCCAGCAGCTCCGTAGTTACAGATACGCAGTATTTT	CASSSVVTDTQYF
TRBD2	TRBV7-8	NA	TRBJ2-3	TGTGCCAGCACCAAATCTCCGGGACTAGCGAGAGGAGATACGCAGTATTTT	CASTKSPGLARGDTQYF
NA	TRBV4-1	NA	TRBJ2-7	TGCGCCAGCAGCCAACCCCCCCTTGCCTCCCGGGACAACTCCTACGAGCAGTACTTC	CASSQPPLASRDNSYEQYF
NA	TRBV25-1	NA	TRBJ1-2	TGTGCCAGCAGTGCACGGGGGAATATGGTCGGCTACACCTTC	CASSARGNMVGYTF
TRBD2	TRBV6-6	NA	TRBJ2-3	TGTGCCAGCAGTTACGCTAGCGGGAGGGTAGATACGCAGTATTTT	CASSYASGRVDTQYF
NA	TRBV27	NA	TRBJ2-1	TGTGCCAGCAGATCAATAGGTCTGGGCGATGAGCAGTTCTTC	CASRSIGLGDEQFF
TRBD1	TRBV7-9	NA	TRBJ2-7	TGTGCCAGCAGTGCCGGGACAGGGAACGAGCAGTACTTC	CASSAGTGNEQYF
TRBD1	TRBV15	NA	TRBJ1-2	TGTGCCACCAGCAGAGAGGGCCCGAGACAGGGGCCGGCTGGCTACACCTTC	CATSREGPRQGPAGYTF
TRBD2	TRBV5-4	once	TRBJ2-7	TGTGCCAGCAGCTTGGAGAGCGGGAGTTCGTACGAGCAGTACTTC	CASSLESGSSYEQYF
TRBD2	TRBV7-9	NA	TRBJ2-5	TGTGCCAGCAGCCCCTACGGGACTAGAGAAGAGACCCAGTACTTC	CASSPYGTREETQYF
TRBD2	TRBV6-1	once	TRBJ2-3	TGTGCCAGCAGTGGAGGACTAGCGGGGGGTGCAGATACGCAGTATTTT	CASSGGLAGGADTQYF
NA	TRBV9	NA	TRBJ2-1	TGTGCCAGCAGCTTAAGCACACCGGGACTTCCAAAGTTCTTC	CASSLSTPGLPKFF
NA	TRBV6-5	NA	TRBJ2-7	TGTGCCAGCAGTTACTCGAACAGGGTGGTCTACGAGCAGTACTTC	CASSYSNRVVYEQYF
NA	TRBV30	NA	TRBJ2-7	TGTGCCTCATTGGGCAGCCCCTACGAGCAGTACTTC	CASLGSPYEQYF
NA	TRBV6-1	NA	TRBJ2-5	TGTGCCAGCAGTGAAGCGCTGGGCGCGGCGGGATTGTACTTC	CASSEALGAAGLYF
TRBD1	TRBV6-1	NA	TRBJ1-5	TGTGCCAGCAGTTCGGGACAGGATAATCAGCCCCAGCATTTT	CASSSGQDNQPQHF
NA	TRBV28	NA	TRBJ1-1	TGTGCCAGCACTCGAACCCAACTTGAGCCTGAAGCTTTCTTT	CASTRTQLEPEAFF
NA	TRBV5-1	NA	TRBJ2-1	TGCGCCAGCAGCTTTACAGGGTTGGGGAATGAGCAGTTCTTC	CASSFTGLGNEQFF
NA	TRBV9	NA	TRBJ2-1	TGTGCCAGCAGTGTGGACTGGTCCTACAATGAGCAGTTCTTC	CASSVDWSYNEQFF
NA	TRBV28	once	TRBJ1-5	TGTGCCAGCAGTTTGAAGCTCTTCGGCAATCAGCCCCAGCATTTT	CASSLKLFGNQPQHF
NA	TRBV28	NA	TRBJ1-5	TGTGCCAGCAGTCGTAGTGATTACGGCAATCAGCCCCAGCATTTT	CASSRSDYGNQPQHF
TRBD2	TRBV5-1	NA	TRBJ2-3	TGCGCCAGCAGCATAGAACTAGCGGGAGGGCCCAATACGCAGTATTTT	CASSIELAGGPNTQYF
TRBD1	TRBV5-1	NA	TRBJ1-4	TGCGCCAGCAGCTCTACAGGGGGAACACGGTTCGGAAAACTGTTTTTT	CASSSTGGTRFGKLFF
NA	TRBV9	NA	TRBJ2-1	TGTGCCAGCAGCGTAGTGGGGGGCTCCTACAATGAGCAGTTCTTC	CASSVVGGSYNEQFF
NA	TRBV15	NA	TRBJ2-7	TGTGCCACCAGCAGAGCGGGGGTCTCTTACGAGCAGTACTTC	CATSRAGVSYEQYF
NA	TRBV28	NA	TRBJ1-4	TGTGCCTGCCGGGGGGGGGTGAAAGAAAAACTGTTTTTT	CACRGGVKEKLFF
TRBD1	TRBV6-5	once	TRBJ1-5	TGTGCCAGCAGGCAGGGGGCCCTAGGTCAGCCCCAGCATTTT	CASRQGALGQPQHF
NA	TRBV14	NA	TRBJ1-1	TGTGCCAGCAGCCTATTCCTGACATTACACACTGAAGCTTTCTTT	CASSLFLTLHTEAFF
TRBD1	TRBV6-1	once	TRBJ1-3	TGTGCCAGCAGTCTGAGCCCCCGGACAGGGTTT	CASSLSPRTGF